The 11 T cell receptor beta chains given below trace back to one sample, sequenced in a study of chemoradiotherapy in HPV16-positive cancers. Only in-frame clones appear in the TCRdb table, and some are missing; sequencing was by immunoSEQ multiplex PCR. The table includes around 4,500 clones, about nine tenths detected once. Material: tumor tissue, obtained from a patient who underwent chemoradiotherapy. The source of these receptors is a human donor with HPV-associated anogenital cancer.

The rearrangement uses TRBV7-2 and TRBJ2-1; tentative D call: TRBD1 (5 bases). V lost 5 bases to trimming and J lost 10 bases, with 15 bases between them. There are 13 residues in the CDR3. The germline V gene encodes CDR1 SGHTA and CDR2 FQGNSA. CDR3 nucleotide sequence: TGTGCCAGCAGCCGGGCCAGGGTTAGGGAGCAGTTCTTC. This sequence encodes CASSRARVREQFF.

CDR3 protein: CSARGTGPSSTEAFF. DNA of the CDR3: TGCAGCGCCCGGGGGACAGGGCCCTCTTCAACTGAAGCTTTCTTT. This chain connects TRBV29-1 to TRBJ1-1; 9 bases map to TRBD1. J gave up 5 bases and V 7 bases, and 14 bases lay outside the gene matches. CDR1 is SQVTM and CDR2 is ANQGSEA in the germline V gene. CDR3 length: 15 residues. The whole variable domain, filled in from reference TRBV29-1 and TRBJ1-1, reads SAVISQKPSRDICQRGTSLTIQCQVDSQVTMMFWYRQQPGQSLTLIATANQGSEATYESGFVIDKFPISRPNLTFSTLTVSNMSPEDSSIYLCSARGTGPSSTEAFFGQGTRLTVV.

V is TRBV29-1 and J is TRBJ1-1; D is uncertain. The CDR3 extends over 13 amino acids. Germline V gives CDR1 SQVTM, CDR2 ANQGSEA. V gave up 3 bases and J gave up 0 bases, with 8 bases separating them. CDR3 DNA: TGCAGCGTTGATGATACAGTGAACACTGAAGCTTTCTTT. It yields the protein CSVDDTVNTEAFF.

The CDR3: CASKSDRGSEKLFF. The CDR3 nucleotides are TGTGCCAGTAAATCCGACAGGGGGAGTGAAAAACTGTTTTTT. The chain uses TRBV19 and TRBJ1-4, with 9 bases matching TRBD1. This CDR3 is built from 14 residues. The J segment lost 7 bases and the V segment lost 7 bases, leaving 7 bases of the junction unmatched. The germline V gene has CDR1 LNHDA and CDR2 SQIVND (reference sequence).

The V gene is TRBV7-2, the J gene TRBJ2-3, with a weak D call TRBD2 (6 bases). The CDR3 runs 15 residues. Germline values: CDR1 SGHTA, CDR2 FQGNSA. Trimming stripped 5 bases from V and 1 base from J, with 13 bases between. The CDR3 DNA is TGTGCCAGCAGCCGCGACTCTAGCGGCACAGATACGCAGTATTTT. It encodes CASSRDSSGTDTQYF.

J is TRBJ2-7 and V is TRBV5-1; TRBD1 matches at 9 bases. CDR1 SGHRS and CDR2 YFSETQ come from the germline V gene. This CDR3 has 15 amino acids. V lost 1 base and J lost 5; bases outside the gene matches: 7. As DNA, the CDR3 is TGCGCCAGCAGCTTGTCGGGACAGGGAACAGACGAGCAGTACTTC. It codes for CASSLSGQGTDEQYF.

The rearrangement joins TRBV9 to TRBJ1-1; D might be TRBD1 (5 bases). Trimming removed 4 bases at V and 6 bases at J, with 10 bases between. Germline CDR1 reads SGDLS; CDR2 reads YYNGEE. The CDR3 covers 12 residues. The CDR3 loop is CASSPGGAEAFF. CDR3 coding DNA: TGTGCCAGCAGCCCGGGAGGGGCTGAAGCTTTCTTT.

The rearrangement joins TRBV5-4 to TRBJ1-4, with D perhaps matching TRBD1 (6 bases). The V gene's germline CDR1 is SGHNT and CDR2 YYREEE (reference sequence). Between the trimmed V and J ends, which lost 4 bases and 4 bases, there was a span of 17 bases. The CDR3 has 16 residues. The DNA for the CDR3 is TGTGCCAGCAGCCCGGGACATCGGACGGGTAATGAAAAACTGTTTTTT. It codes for CASSPGHRTGNEKLFF.

Here the CDR3 reads CASSLGGGRGMKTYEQYF. DNA of the CDR3: TGTGCCAGCAGCTTGGGAGGGGGCAGGGGAATGAAAACCTACGAGCAGTACTTC. This chain links TRBV5-5 with TRBJ2-7, with 7 bases lining up with TRBD1. V was clipped by 0 bases and J by 2 bases; unmatched bases: 14. Germline-derived CDR1 and CDR2 are SGHKS and YYEKEE (reference sequence). The CDR3 covers 18 residues.

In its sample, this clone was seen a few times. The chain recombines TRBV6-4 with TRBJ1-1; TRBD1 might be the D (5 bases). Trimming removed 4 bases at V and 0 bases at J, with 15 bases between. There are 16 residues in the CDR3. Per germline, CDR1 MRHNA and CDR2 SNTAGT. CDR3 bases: TGTGCCAGCAGTGCAGGGCCTTTGTCCCTGAACACTGAAGCTTTCTTT. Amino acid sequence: CASSAGPLSLNTEAFF.

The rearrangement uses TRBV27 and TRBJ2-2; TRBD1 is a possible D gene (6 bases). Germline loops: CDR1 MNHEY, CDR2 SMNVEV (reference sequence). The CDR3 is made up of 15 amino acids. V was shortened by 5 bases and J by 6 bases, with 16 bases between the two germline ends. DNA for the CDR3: TGTGCCAGCAGTCCAGCACAGGGTAAAGCCGGGGAGCTGTTTTTT. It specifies CASSPAQGKAGELFF.